Given below is one TCR beta chain in context. The study used 98 million or so PBMCs per unsorted sample for genomic DNA. This sample stems from a study of shared clonotypes between healthy human individuals. Trimming removed 2 bases at V and 0 bases at J, with 22 bases between. Germline V gene sequence: CDR1 KGHSH, CDR2 LQKENI. This CDR3 has 19 amino acids. The protocol was immunoSEQ multiplex PCR, while the TCRdb copy is restricted to in-frame clones and leaves out a portion. The sample shows fewer than 600,000 clones, 79% of them seen only once. The chain combines TRBV18 with TRBJ1-1; D not certain. This receptor was obtained from a woman in her thirties or forties in good health. Some clones in this sample may be carry-over from other donors' samples. Sequencing was performed on PBMCs. The CDR3 reads CASSPAGTPAIIMNTEAFF. For the CDR3, the DNA is TGTGCCAGCTCACCAGCGGGCACACCCGCAATTATCATGAACACTGAAGCTTTCTTT.